The sequence of this T cell receptor beta chain was determined in a study of technical replicates of blood from several donors. Only in-frame clones appear in the TCRdb table, and some are missing; sequencing was by immunoSEQ multiplex PCR. The table lists nearly 90,000 clones, 85% to 95% of them singletons. The CDR3 sequence is 14 residues long. V trimming: 2 bases; J trimming: 7 bases; junction bases outside the gene matches: 7. Per the germline V gene, CDR1 is SGHRS and CDR2 is YFSETQ. V gene TRBV5-1 combines with J gene TRBJ2-7, with 9 bases that match TRBD1. The sample comprised T cells isolated from PBMCs. The sequence was obtained from a human donor in good health. The CDR3 DNA reads TGCGCCAGCAGCTTTTGGGACAGGGAAGGGGAGCAGTACTTC. Translated: CASSFWDREGEQYF. Variable domain in full (rest from reference TRBV5-1 and TRBJ2-7): KAGVTQTPRYLIKTRGQQVTLSCSPISGHRSVSWYQQTPGQGLQFLFEYFSETQRNKGNFPGRFSGRQFSNSRSEMNVSTLELGDSALYLCASSFWDREGEQYFGPGTRLTVT.